Here is one TCR beta chain with its context. The data were taken from a study of patients and donors after allogeneic stem cell transplantation. Germline CDR1 and CDR2: MNHEY and SMNVEV (reference sequence). With 2 bases removed from V and 4 bases from J, the gap between germline ends came to 11 bases. The CDR3 totals 15 residues. TCRdb redid the calling of the RT-PCR reads with MiXCR, one entry per CDR3 protein. The table shows over 150,000 distinct CDR3 sequences, with roughly 30% occurring only once. The sequence was obtained from a human donor who was either an allogeneic HSCT recipient or a stem cell or donor lymphocyte infusion donor (not recorded which). It is not recorded whose cells these are; they may come from a transplant donor. The J gene is TRBJ1-4, the V gene TRBV27; D uncertain. Material: blood, either unsorted or a sorted T cell fraction (not recorded which). The CDR3 coding sequence is TGTGCCAGCAGTTTAAGGGCGGCCCGTAATGAAAAACTGTTTTTT. Its translation is CASSLRAARNEKLFF. Complete variable domain (other parts from reference TRBV27 and TRBJ1-4): EAQVTQNPRYLITVTGKKLTVTCSQNMNHEYMSWYRQDPGLGLRQIYYSMNVEVTDKGDVPEGYKVSRKEKRNFPLILESPSPNQTSLYFCASSLRAARNEKLFFGSGTQLSVL.